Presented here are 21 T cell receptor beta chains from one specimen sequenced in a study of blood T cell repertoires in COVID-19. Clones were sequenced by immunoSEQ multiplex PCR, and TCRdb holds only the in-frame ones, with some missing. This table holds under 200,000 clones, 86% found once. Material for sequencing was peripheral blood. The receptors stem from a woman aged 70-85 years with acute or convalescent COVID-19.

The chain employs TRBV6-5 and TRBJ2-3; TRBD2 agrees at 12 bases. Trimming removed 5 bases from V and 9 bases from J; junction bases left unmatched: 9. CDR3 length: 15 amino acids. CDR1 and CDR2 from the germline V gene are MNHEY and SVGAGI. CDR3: CASSRPSGLAGTQYF. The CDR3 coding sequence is TGTGCCAGCAGTCGACCCAGTGGACTAGCGGGAACGCAGTATTTT.

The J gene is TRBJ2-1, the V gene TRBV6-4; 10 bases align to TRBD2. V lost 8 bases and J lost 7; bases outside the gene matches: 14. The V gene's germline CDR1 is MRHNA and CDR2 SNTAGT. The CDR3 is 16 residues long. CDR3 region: CASARAGGPTVNEQFF. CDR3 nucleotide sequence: TGTGCCAGCGCCCGAGCGGGAGGGCCAACAGTGAATGAGCAGTTCTTC.

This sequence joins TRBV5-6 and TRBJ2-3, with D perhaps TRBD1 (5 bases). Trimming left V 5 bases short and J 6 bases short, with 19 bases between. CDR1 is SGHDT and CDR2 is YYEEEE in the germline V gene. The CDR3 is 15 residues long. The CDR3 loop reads CASSSQDAPWDTQYF. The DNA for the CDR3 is TGTGCCAGCAGTTCACAGGACGCCCCCTGGGATACGCAGTATTTT.

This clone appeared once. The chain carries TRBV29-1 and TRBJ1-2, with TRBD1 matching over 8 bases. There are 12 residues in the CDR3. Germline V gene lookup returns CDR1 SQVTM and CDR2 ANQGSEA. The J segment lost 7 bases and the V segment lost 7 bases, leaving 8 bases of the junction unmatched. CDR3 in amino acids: CSAQDREFGYTF. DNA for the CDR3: TGCAGCGCTCAGGACAGGGAGTTTGGCTACACCTTC.

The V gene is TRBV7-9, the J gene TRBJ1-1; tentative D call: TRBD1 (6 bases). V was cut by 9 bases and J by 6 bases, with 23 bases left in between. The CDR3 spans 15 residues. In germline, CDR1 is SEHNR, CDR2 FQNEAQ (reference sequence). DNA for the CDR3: TGTGCCAGTCTCCGGCCGGGGACAAGGGCCTCTGAAGCTTTCTTT. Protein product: CASLRPGTRASEAFF.

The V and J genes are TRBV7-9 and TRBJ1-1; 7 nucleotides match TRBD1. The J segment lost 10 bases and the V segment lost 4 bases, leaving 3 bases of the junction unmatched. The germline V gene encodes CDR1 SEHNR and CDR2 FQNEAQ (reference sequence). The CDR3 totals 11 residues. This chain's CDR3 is CASSSDRVAFF. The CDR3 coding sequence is TGTGCCAGCAGCTCCGACAGGGTAGCTTTCTTT. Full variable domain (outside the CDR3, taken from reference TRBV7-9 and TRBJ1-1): DTGVSQNPRHKITKRGQNVTFRCDPISEHNRLYWYRQTLGQGPEFLTYFQNEAQLEKSRLLSDRFSAERPKGSFSTLEIQRTEQGDSAMYLCASSSDRVAFFGQGTRLTVV.

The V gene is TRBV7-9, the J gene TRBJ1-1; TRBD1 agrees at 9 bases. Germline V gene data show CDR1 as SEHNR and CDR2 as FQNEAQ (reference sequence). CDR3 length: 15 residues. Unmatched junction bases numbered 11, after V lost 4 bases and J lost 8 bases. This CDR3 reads CASSSSPGQGLEAFF. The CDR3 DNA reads TGTGCCAGCAGCTCCAGCCCGGGACAGGGCCTGGAAGCTTTCTTT.

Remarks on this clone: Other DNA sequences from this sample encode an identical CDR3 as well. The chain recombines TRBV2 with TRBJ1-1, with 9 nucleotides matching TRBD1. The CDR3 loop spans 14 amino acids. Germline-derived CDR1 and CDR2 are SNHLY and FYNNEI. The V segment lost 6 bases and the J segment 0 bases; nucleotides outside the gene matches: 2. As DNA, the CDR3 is TGTGCCAGCAGATACAGGGGGCTGAACACTGAAGCTTTCTTT. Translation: CASRYRGLNTEAFF. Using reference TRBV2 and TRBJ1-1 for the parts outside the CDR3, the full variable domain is EPEVTQTPSHQVTQMGQEVILRCVPISNHLYFYWYRQILGQKVEFLVSFYNNEISEKSEIFDDQFSVERPDGSNFTLKIRSTKLEDSAMYFCASRYRGLNTEAFFGQGTRLTVV.

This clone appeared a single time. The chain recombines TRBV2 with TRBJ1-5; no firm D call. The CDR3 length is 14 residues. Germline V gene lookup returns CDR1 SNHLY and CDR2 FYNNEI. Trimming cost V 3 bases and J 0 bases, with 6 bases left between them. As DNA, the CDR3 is TGTGCCAGCAGTGACGAGCATAGCAATCAGCCCCAGCATTTT. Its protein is CASSDEHSNQPQHF.

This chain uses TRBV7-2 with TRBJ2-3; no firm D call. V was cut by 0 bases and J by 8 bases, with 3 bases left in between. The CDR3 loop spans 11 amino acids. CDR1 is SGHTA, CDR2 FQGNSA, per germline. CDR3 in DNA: TGTGCCAGCAGCTTAGCAGCTACGCAGTATTTT. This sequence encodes CASSLAATQYF.

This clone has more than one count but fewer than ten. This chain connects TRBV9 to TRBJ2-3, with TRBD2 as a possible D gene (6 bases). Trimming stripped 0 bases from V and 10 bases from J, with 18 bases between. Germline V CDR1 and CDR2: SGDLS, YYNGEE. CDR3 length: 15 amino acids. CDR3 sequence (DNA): TGTGCCAGCAGCGTAGCCGAGGCGGAGTGGGAGGCGCAGTATTTT. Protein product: CASSVAEAEWEAQYF.

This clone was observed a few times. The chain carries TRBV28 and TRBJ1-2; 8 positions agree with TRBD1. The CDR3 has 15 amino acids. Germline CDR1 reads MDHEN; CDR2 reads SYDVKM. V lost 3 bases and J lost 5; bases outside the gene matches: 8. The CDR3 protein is CASSFGSDRGYGYTF. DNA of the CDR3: TGTGCCAGCAGTTTTGGGTCCGACAGGGGTTATGGCTACACCTTC.

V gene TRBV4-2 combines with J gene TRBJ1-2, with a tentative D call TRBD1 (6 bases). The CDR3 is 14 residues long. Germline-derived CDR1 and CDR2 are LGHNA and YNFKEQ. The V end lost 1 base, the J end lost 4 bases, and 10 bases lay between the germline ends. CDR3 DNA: TGTGCCAGCAGCCAAGTAAGCAGGGGCTATGGCTACACCTTC. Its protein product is CASSQVSRGYGYTF.

CDR3 residues: CASSLDLEAYGYTF. For the CDR3, the DNA is TGTGCCAGCAGTCTTGATCTCGAAGCCTATGGCTACACCTTC. The chain links TRBV28 to TRBJ1-2; D is unresolved. The CDR3 length is 14 residues. Trimming left V 5 bases short and J 4 bases short, with 14 bases between. The germline V gene encodes CDR1 MDHEN and CDR2 SYDVKM.

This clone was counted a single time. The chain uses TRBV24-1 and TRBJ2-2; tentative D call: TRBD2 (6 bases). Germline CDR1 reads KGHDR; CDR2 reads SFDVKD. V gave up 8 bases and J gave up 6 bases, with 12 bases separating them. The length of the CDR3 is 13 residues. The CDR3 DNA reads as TGTGCCACCAATCTTGGAGGGTCCGGGGAGCTGTTTTTT. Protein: CATNLGGSGELFF.

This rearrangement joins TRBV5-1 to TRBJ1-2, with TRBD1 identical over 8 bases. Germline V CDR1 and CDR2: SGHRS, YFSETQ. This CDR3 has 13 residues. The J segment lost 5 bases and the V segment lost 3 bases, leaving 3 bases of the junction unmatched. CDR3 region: CASSYGQGYGYTF. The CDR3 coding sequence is TGCGCCAGCAGCTACGGACAGGGTTATGGCTACACCTTC. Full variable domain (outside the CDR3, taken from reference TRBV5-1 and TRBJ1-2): KAGVTQTPRYLIKTRGQQVTLSCSPISGHRSVSWYQQTPGQGLQFLFEYFSETQRNKGNFPGRFSGRQFSNSRSEMNVSTLELGDSALYLCASSYGQGYGYTFGSGTRLTVV.

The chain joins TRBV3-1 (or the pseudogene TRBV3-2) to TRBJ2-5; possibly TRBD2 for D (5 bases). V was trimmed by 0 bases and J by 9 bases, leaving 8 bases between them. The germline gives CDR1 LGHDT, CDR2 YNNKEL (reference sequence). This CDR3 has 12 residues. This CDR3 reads CASSQDGVAQYF. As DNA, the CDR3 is TGTGCCAGCAGCCAAGACGGGGTAGCCCAGTACTTC.

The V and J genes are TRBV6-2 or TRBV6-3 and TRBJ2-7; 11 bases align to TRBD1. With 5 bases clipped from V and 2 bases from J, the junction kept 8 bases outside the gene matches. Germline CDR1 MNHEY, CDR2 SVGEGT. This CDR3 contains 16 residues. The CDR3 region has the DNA TGTGCCAGCAGTGCCCCTCCGGGACAGGGGGCCTACGAGCAGTACTTC. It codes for CASSAPPGQGAYEQYF.

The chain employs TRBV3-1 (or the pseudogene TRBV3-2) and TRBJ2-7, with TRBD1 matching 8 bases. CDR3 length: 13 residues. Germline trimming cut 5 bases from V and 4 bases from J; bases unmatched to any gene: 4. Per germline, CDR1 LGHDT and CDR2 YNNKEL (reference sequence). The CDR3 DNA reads TGTGCCAGCAGCTCAACAGGGGGGTACGAGCAGTACTTC. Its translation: CASSSTGGYEQYF.

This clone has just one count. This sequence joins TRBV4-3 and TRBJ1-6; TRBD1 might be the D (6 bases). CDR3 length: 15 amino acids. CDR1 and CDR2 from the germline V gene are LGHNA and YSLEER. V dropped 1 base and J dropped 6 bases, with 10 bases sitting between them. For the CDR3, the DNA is TGCGCCAGCAGCCAAGGGACAGCTCCTAATTCACCCCTCCACTTT. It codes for CASSQGTAPNSPLHF.

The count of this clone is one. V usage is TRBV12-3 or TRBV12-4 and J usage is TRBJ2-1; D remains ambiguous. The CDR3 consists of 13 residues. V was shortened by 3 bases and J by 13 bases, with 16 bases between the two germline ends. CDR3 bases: TGTGCCAGCAGTTTGCAGGTTGAGTACCTCCAGTTCTTC. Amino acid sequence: CASSLQVEYLQFF.